What follows are 2 T cell receptor beta chains derived from one specimen sequenced in a study of T cell repertoires in cytomegalovirus infection. From the reads, TCRdb called clonotypes with MiXCR, one entry per CDR3 protein. The sample has more than 250,000 distinct CDR3 sequences; around 25% are singletons. Their antigens remain unidentified. Sequences were derived from cultured PBMCs, sampled from culture after CMV antigen stimulation. The receptor source for this set is a human donor in good health (CMV status not recorded). Some clones in this sample may be carry-over from other donors' samples.

In this sample, this clonotype turned up a few times. The chain employs TRBV11-3 and TRBJ2-1; 7 bases align to TRBD2. The V gene end was trimmed by 2 bases and the J gene end by 1 base; junction bases not matched to a gene: 2. The CDR3 runs to 15 residues. Germline V gives CDR1 SGHNT, CDR2 YENEEA. In DNA form, the CDR3 reads TGTGCCAGCAGCTTACCGGGAGGATCCTACAATGAGCAGTTCTTC. Translation gives CASSLPGGSYNEQFF.

The chain carries TRBV20-1 and TRBJ2-5, with 8 bases aligning to TRBD1. CDR1 DFQATT and CDR2 SNEGSKA come from the germline V gene (reference sequence). The J segment lost 4 bases and the V segment lost 5 bases, leaving 12 bases of the junction unmatched. The CDR3 covers 15 residues. The CDR3 here is CSAPRTGRTGETQYF. CDR3 nucleotides: TGCAGTGCTCCAAGGACAGGGCGAACTGGAGAGACCCAGTACTTC.